These 26 T cell receptor beta chains originate from one sample sequenced in a study of patients and donors after allogeneic stem cell transplantation (TCRdb year 2020). Library generation was performed with RT-PCR. Sequenced on a NextSeq 550. TCRdb itself trimmed the public reads at Q25 with fastp, ran MiXCR and retained productive beta chains. One record per CDR3 amino acid sequence lists the most common genes and DNA. The sample data list tens of thousands of distinct CDR3 sequences, and less than 5% of these were observed just once. 2.6% of the sample is taken by the ten largest. Sequenced sample: blood, either unsorted or a sorted T cell fraction (not recorded which). Receptors originate from a human donor who was either an allogeneic HSCT recipient or a stem cell or donor lymphocyte infusion donor (not recorded which). It is not recorded whose cells these are; they may come from a transplant donor.

This clonotype was counted at least ten times. The J gene is TRBJ1-1, the V gene TRBV7-8; tentative D call: TRBD1 (5 bases). V lost 3 bases and J lost 8, with 10 bases in between. CDR1 SGHVS and CDR2 FQNEAQ come from the germline V gene. The CDR3 runs to 12 residues. Here the CDR3 DNA reads TGTGCCAGCAGCTTGACAGCGGGGGAAGCTTTCTTT. It yields the protein CASSLTAGEAFF.

The V gene is TRBV28, the J gene TRBJ1-2; possible D gene TRBD1, 5 bases. Trimming took 4 bases from V and 3 from J, leaving 9 bases between them. From germline, CDR1 is MDHEN and CDR2 SYDVKM. The CDR3 has 13 amino acids. The CDR3 DNA follows: TGTGCCAGCAGTTCGGGGACCTACTATGGCTACACCTTC. This codes for CASSSGTYYGYTF.

There are a few counts of this clonotype. The CDR3 sequence is CAGGQGDTGELFF. The CDR3 DNA reads as TGTGCCGGGGGACAGGGTGACACCGGGGAGCTGTTTTTT. This chain connects TRBV5-4 to TRBJ2-2; 9 nucleotides agree with TRBD1. Germline V gene lookup returns CDR1 SGHNT and CDR2 YYREEE (reference sequence). This CDR3 has 13 amino acids. V shed 10 bases, J shed 3 bases, and the junction held 4 bases outside the gene matches.

The chain uses TRBV18 and TRBJ2-1, with 10 bases lining up with TRBD2. This CDR3 is built from 16 residues. The V gene's germline CDR1 is KGHSH and CDR2 LQKENI. J lost 7 bases, V lost 2 bases, and 8 bases had no gene match. The CDR3 spells CASSPSRLAGENEQFF. The CDR3 DNA reads TGTGCCAGCTCACCATCCAGGCTAGCGGGAGAAAATGAGCAGTTCTTC.

This clonotype was counted only a few times. V gene TRBV20-1 combines with J gene TRBJ2-3; D call uncertain. The CDR3 runs 14 residues. CDR1 and CDR2 from the germline V gene are DFQATT and SNEGSKA (reference sequence). Trimming stripped 2 bases from V and 5 bases from J, with 14 bases between. CDR3 DNA sequence: TGCAGTGCTAGACGGCGGACCTTAAAAGATACGCAGTATTTT. It yields the protein CSARRRTLKDTQYF.

The genes are TRBV18 and TRBJ2-3; possibly TRBD2 for D (6 bases). The CDR3 runs 16 residues. Trimming took 3 bases from V and 5 from J, leaving 18 bases between them. Germline V gene data show CDR1 as KGHSH and CDR2 as LQKENI. The CDR3, as DNA: TGTGCCAGCTCACCGACGGCTAGCGCGACGGGAGATACGCAGTATTTT. Its protein is CASSPTASATGDTQYF.

In its sample, this clonotype was seen many times. This sequence joins TRBV28 and TRBJ1-1; D is unresolved. This CDR3 comprises 14 residues. The germline V gene encodes CDR1 MDHEN and CDR2 SYDVKM. Trimming shortened V by 3 bases and J by 4 bases, and 12 bases separated the two germline ends. CDR3: CASSLFLRGTEAFF. CDR3 nucleotides: TGTGCCAGCAGTTTGTTCCTCCGAGGCACTGAAGCTTTCTTT.

This clonotype was detected ten times or more. This chain connects TRBV29-1 to TRBJ1-5; D perhaps matches TRBD1 (5 bases). The CDR3 is 13 residues long. Trimming left V 4 bases short and J 6 bases short, with 13 bases between. Germline V gene sequence: CDR1 SQVTM, CDR2 ANQGSEA. The CDR3 protein is CSVVGVGGQPQHF. In DNA form, the CDR3 reads TGCAGCGTTGTGGGCGTTGGGGGTCAGCCCCAGCATTTT.

This clonotype was counted many times. The chain recombines TRBV3-1 with TRBJ2-7; D gene unclear. V shed 1 base and J shed 5 bases, with 3 bases lying between them. CDR1 and CDR2 (germline): LGHDT, YNNKEL (reference sequence). There are 11 residues in the CDR3. The CDR3 sequence: CASSQVNEQYF. The CDR3 nucleotides read TGTGCCAGCAGCCAAGTGAACGAGCAGTACTTC.

A remark on this clonotype: This may arise from a read error, as a much more abundant clone is one base away. This rearrangement joins TRBV28 to TRBJ2-1; no clear D. Germline V gene lookup returns CDR1 MDHEN and CDR2 SYDVKM. The CDR3 length is 15 residues. The ends were cut back, 2 bases at V and 3 bases at J, with 11 bases in the middle. The CDR3 region has the DNA TGTGCCAGCAGTTTAGGGGATGCTAACTACAATGAGCAGTTCTTC. As protein: CASSLGDANYNEQFF. The full variable domain, with the rest looked up from reference TRBV28 and TRBJ2-1, is DVKVTQSSRYLVKRTGEKVFLECVQDMDHENMFWYRQDPGLGLRLIYFSYDVKMKEKGDIPEGYSVSREKKERFSLILESASTNQTSMYLCASSLGDANYNEQFFGPGTRLTVL.

This clonotype was observed a handful of times. At one end, the junction sequence differs from germline, possibly due to a read error. This rearrangement joins TRBV19 to TRBJ2-2; TRBD1 matches 7 bases. Germline V gene sequence: CDR1 LNHDA, CDR2 SQIVND (reference sequence). CDR3 size: 15 residues. The CDR3 nucleotides are TGTGCCAGTAGTAGAACGGACAGGAACACCGGGGACCTGTTTTTT. Translation gives CASSRTDRNTGDLFF. Variable domain in full (rest from reference TRBV19 and TRBJ2-2): DGGITQSPKYLFRKEGQNVTLSCEQNLNHDAMYWYRQDPGQGLRLIYYSQIVNDFQKGDIAEGYSVSREKKESFPLTVTSAQKNPTAFYLCASSRTDRNTGDLFFGEGSRLTVL.

This clonotype was counted at least ten times. The V and J genes are TRBV11-2 and TRBJ1-1, with unresolved D. V gave up 5 bases and J gave up 0 bases, with 13 bases separating them. The CDR3 has 15 residues. The germline V gene encodes CDR1 SGHAT and CDR2 FQNNGV. The CDR3 spells CASSPYKALNTEAFF. The DNA of the CDR3 is TGTGCCAGCAGCCCATATAAAGCGTTGAACACTGAAGCTTTCTTT.

In this sample, this clonotype turned up many times. The V and J genes are TRBV4-2 and TRBJ1-3, with 12 nucleotides matching TRBD1. The CDR3 runs to 17 residues. Germline V lookup: CDR1 LGHNA, CDR2 YNFKEQ. Losses at the gene ends were 2 bases for V and 4 bases for J; bases not matched to a gene: 6. Here the CDR3 reads CASSQPGQGASGNTIYF. The CDR3 region has the DNA TGTGCCAGCAGCCAACCGGGACAGGGGGCTTCGGGAAACACCATATATTTT.

The rearrangement joins TRBV6-5 to TRBJ2-5; weak D call: TRBD2 (5 bases). The CDR3 is 12 amino acids. The germline CDR1 and CDR2 sequences are MNHEY and SVGAGI. With 5 bases removed from V and 7 bases from J, the gap between germline ends came to 11 bases. This CDR3 reads CASSERGGTQYF. In nucleotides, the CDR3 is TGTGCCAGCAGTGAACGTGGAGGGACCCAGTACTTC.

There are many counts of this clonotype. The rearrangement uses TRBV28 and TRBJ1-5; D remains ambiguous. V was cut by 6 bases and J by 3 bases, with 9 bases left in between. CDR1 and CDR2 from the germline V gene are MDHEN and SYDVKM. The CDR3 covers 13 residues. The CDR3 DNA reads TGTGCCAGCAGCTGGCGGGACAATCAGCCCCAGCATTTT. This encodes CASSWRDNQPQHF.

This clonotype was recorded many times. The CDR3 coding sequence is TGCAGCGCCGACGGGACTAGCGGGCCCCCGTACCAAGAGACCCAGTACTTC. This encodes CSADGTSGPPYQETQYF. This chain joins TRBV29-1 and TRBJ2-5; 12 positions match TRBD2. The V segment lost 7 bases and the J segment 0 bases; nucleotides outside the gene matches: 12. The CDR3 runs to 17 residues. In germline, CDR1 is SQVTM, CDR2 ANQGSEA. The full variable domain, completed using reference TRBV29-1 and TRBJ2-5, is SAVISQKPSRDICQRGTSLTIQCQVDSQVTMMFWYRQQPGQSLTLIATANQGSEATYESGFVIDKFPISRPNLTFSTLTVSNMSPEDSSIYLCSADGTSGPPYQETQYFGPGTRLLVL.

This clonotype was counted many times. V usage is TRBV19 and J usage is TRBJ1-2; D is unclear. CDR3 length: 13 residues. Trimming left V 8 bases short and J 0 bases short, with 10 bases between. The germline V gene has CDR1 LNHDA and CDR2 SQIVND (reference sequence). The CDR3 spells CASGTASNYGYTF. The CDR3 DNA reads as TGTGCCAGTGGCACAGCCTCTAACTATGGCTACACCTTC.

V is TRBV6-1 and J is TRBJ1-1; the D gene is possibly TRBD1 (6 bases). The length of the CDR3 is 15 residues. With 5 bases removed from V and 3 bases from J, the gap between germline ends came to 16 bases. Germline-derived CDR1 and CDR2 are MNHNS and SASEGT. CDR3 bases: TGTGCCAGCAGTCCCTTCATTACAGGGTACACTGAAGCTTTCTTT. Its translation: CASSPFITGYTEAFF.

This clonotype was detected many times. J is TRBJ2-7 and V is TRBV4-1; the match to TRBD2 covers 11 bases. V was clipped by 1 base and J by 4 bases; unmatched bases: 3. Germline values: CDR1 MGHRA, CDR2 YSYEKL. There are 15 residues in the CDR3. CDR3 bases: TGCGCCAGCAGCCAAGCACTAGCGGGAGAATACGAGCAGTACTTC. It yields the protein CASSQALAGEYEQYF.

This clonotype was picked up a small number of times. The chain combines TRBV6-1 with TRBJ1-1; no clear D gene. This CDR3 has 13 amino acids. The germline V and J ends were trimmed by 3 bases and 2 bases, with 7 bases remaining between them. Germline V lookup: CDR1 MNHNS, CDR2 SASEGT. The DNA of the CDR3 is TGTGCCAGCAGTGAGTCCATTAACACTGAAGCTTTCTTT. This codes for CASSESINTEAFF.

This clonotype turned up a few times. The chain couples TRBV20-1 to TRBJ2-2; a weak D match, TRBD1 (5 bases). The CDR3 length is 12 residues. CDR1 is DFQATT and CDR2 is SNEGSKA in the germline V gene (reference sequence). Between the trimmed V and J ends, which lost 3 bases and 7 bases, there was a span of 9 bases. CDR3 in amino acids: CSASQTVGELFF. CDR3 coding DNA: TGCAGTGCTAGTCAGACAGTCGGGGAGCTGTTTTTT.

Many counts were recorded for this clonotype. This chain uses TRBV5-1 with TRBJ1-1, with a weak D call TRBD1 (6 bases). This CDR3 spans 15 amino acids. V lost 0 bases and J 0 bases, leaving 9 bases between the germline ends. Germline V gene sequence: CDR1 SGHRS, CDR2 YFSETQ. The CDR3 DNA is TGCGCCAGCAGCTTGGCCGGGACAATGAACACTGAAGCTTTCTTT. Its protein is CASSLAGTMNTEAFF.

DNA of the CDR3: TGCAGTGCTAACCCTAGCCCCTACGAGCAGTACTTC. Translating gives CSANPSPYEQYF. The gene calls are TRBV20-1 and TRBJ2-7, with D possibly matching TRBD2 (5 bases). V was clipped by 4 bases and J by 2 bases, with 9 bases between them. The CDR3 spans 12 residues. CDR1 DFQATT and CDR2 SNEGSKA come from the germline V gene (reference sequence).

Concerning this clonotype: A much larger clone is a single base away; this may be a read error. The chain combines TRBV7-9 with TRBJ1-1; D gene unclear. V dropped 1 base and J dropped 8 bases, with 11 bases sitting between them. The CDR3 is made up of 13 amino acids. The germline V gene encodes CDR1 SEHNR and CDR2 FQNEAQ (reference sequence). The CDR3, as DNA: TGTGCCAGCAGCTTAGTCGGGTCAGAGGAAGCTTTCTTT. Protein: CASSLVGSEEAFF.

This clonotype was recorded many times. This rearrangement joins TRBV12-3 or TRBV12-4 to TRBJ2-3; perhaps TRBD1 as D (6 bases). The CDR3 consists of 14 residues. V was clipped by 5 bases and J by 6 bases, with 15 bases between them. In DNA, the CDR3 is TGTGCCAGCAGTCCTTGGACAGTCGTGGATACGCAGTATTTT. Protein product: CASSPWTVVDTQYF.

The sample holds many counts of this clonotype. V usage is TRBV5-1 and J usage is TRBJ2-2; maybe TRBD2 (5 bases). The CDR3 sequence is 16 residues long. Per germline, CDR1 SGHRS and CDR2 YFSETQ. Trimming left V 3 bases short and J 1 base short, with 13 bases between. The CDR3 protein is CASSSQPGGNTGELFF. CDR3 coding DNA: TGCGCCAGCAGCTCCCAACCAGGAGGGAACACCGGGGAGCTGTTTTTT.